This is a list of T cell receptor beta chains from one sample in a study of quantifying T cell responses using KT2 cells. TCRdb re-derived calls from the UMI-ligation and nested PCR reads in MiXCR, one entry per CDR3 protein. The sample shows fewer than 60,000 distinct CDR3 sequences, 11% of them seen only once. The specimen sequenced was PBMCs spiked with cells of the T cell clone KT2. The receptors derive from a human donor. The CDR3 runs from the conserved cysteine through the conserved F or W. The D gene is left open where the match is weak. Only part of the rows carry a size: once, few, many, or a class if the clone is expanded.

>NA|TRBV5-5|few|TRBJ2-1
CASSPGLAASKNNEQFF
TGTGCCAGCAGCCCAGGCCTGGCGGCCTCGAAGAACAATGAGCAGTTCTTC
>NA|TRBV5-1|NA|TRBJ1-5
CASSLFRTPLCSNQPQHF
TGCGCCAGCAGCTTGTTCAGAACCCCACTGTGTAGCAATCAGCCCCAGCATTTT
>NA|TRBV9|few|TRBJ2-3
CASSRNPGTTDTQYF
TGTGCCAGCAGCCGGAACCCGGGGACCACAGATACGCAGTATTTT
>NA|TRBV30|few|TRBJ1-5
CAWSFQGTWQPQHF
TGTGCCTGGAGTTTTCAGGGGACCTGGCAGCCCCAGCATTTT
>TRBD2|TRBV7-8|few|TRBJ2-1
CASRPTLAGGPVEQFF
TGTGCCAGCAGACCTACCCTAGCGGGAGGGCCAGTCGAGCAGTTCTTC
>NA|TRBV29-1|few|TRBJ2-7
CSVVVHLDYEQYF
TGCAGCGTTGTTGTCCATTTAGACTACGAGCAGTACTTC
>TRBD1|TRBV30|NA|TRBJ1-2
CAWSANHRGGGYTF
TGTGCCTGGAGTGCGAACCACAGGGGAGGGGGCTACACCTTC
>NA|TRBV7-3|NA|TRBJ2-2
CASRSGSGELFF
TGTGCCAGCAGGTCAGGGTCCGGGGAGCTGTTTTTT
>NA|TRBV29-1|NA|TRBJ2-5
CSVEDRPYPQETQYF
TGCAGCGTTGAAGATCGACCTTACCCACAAGAGACCCAGTACTTC
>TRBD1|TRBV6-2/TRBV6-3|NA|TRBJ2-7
CASSRSGTGEYEQYF
TGTGCCAGCAGCCGGTCCGGGACAGGGGAGTACGAGCAGTACTTC
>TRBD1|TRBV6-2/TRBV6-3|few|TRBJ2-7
CASSRTGTGEYEQYF
TGTGCCAGCAGTCGGACGGGGACAGGGGAATACGAGCAGTACTTC
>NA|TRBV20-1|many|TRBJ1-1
CSAPGHVNTEAFF
TGCAGTGCTCCGGGACACGTGAACACTGAAGCTTTCTTT
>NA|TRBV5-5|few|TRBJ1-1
CASSLRVLLTEAFF
TGTGCCAGCAGCTTGAGGGTACTCTTGACTGAAGCTTTCTTT
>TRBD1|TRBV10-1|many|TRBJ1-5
CASSCVIRDRARNQPQHF
TGCGCCAGCAGTTGCGTGATTCGGGACAGGGCTCGCAATCAGCCCCAGCATTTT
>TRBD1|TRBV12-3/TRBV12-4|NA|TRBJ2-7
CASSWTGANYEQYF
TGTGCCAGCAGTTGGACAGGGGCGAACTACGAGCAGTACTTC
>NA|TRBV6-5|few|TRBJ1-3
CASSYSSVLSGNTIYF
TGTGCCAGCAGTTACTCGAGCGTACTCTCTGGAAACACCATATATTTT
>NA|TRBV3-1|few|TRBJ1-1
CASSDNLVLNTEAFF
TGTGCCAGCAGCGATAACCTGGTTTTGAACACTGAAGCTTTCTTT
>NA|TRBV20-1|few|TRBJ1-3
CSARDLLGGPGNTIYF
TGCAGTGCTAGAGATCTCCTGGGTGGTCCTGGAAACACCATATATTTT
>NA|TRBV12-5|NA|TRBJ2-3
CASGLVQGNRVLFTDTQYF
TGTGCTAGTGGTTTGGTACAGGGAAACAGGGTCCTGTTCACAGATACGCAGTATTTT
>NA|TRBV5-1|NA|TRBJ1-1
CASSLGPGELTEAFF
TGCGCCAGCAGCTTGGGTCCAGGGGAACTCACTGAAGCTTTCTTT
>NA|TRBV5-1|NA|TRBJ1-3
CASSASGPGNTIYF
TGCGCCAGCAGCGCCAGCGGGCCAGGAAACACCATATATTTT
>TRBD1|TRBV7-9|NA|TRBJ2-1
CASSLGQGESYNEQFF
TGTGCCAGCAGCTTAGGCCAGGGGGAGTCCTACAATGAGCAGTTCTTC
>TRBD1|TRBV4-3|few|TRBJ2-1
CASSHLDRDSYNEQFF
TGCGCCAGCAGCCACCTGGACAGGGACTCCTACAATGAGCAGTTCTTC
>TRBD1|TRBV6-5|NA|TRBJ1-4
CASSTGTGSEKLFF
TGTGCCAGCAGCACCGGGACAGGGAGCGAAAAACTGTTTTTT
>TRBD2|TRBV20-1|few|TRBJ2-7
CSAAAVSGSYEQYF
TGCAGTGCTGCTGCTGTTAGCGGGAGTTACGAGCAGTACTTC
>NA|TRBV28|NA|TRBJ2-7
CASSISDSYEQYF
TGTGCCAGCAGCATTTCGGACAGTTACGAGCAGTACTTC
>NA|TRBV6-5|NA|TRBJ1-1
CASSYSMGGTEAFF
TGTGCCAGCAGTTACTCGATGGGGGGAACTGAAGCTTTCTTT
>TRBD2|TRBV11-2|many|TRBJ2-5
CASSFTTSGGQETQYF
TGTGCCAGCAGCTTTACGACTAGCGGGGGACAAGAGACCCAGTACTTC
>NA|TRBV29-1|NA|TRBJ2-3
CSVEDPGLGRGTKYF
TGCAGCGTTGAGGACCCGGGACTCGGCCGGGGTACGAAGTATTTT
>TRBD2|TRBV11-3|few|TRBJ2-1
CASRVAGGLSNEQFF
TGTGCCAGCAGGGTAGCGGGAGGATTGTCGAATGAGCAGTTCTTC
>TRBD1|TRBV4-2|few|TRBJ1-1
CASSEVSDRGFEAFF
TGTGCCAGCAGCGAGGTTTCCGACAGGGGTTTTGAAGCTTTCTTT
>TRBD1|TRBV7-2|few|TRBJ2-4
CASSQRGPGVTGLSQYF
TGTGCCAGCAGCCAAAGGGGGCCTGGGGTGACAGGACTGAGTCAGTACTTC
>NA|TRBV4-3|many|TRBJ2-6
CASSQEYSSGANVLTF
TGCGCCAGCAGCCAAGAGTACAGCTCTGGGGCCAACGTCCTGACTTTC
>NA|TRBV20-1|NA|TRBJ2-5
CSANPSEGQETQYF
TGCAGTGCCAACCCAAGTGAAGGACAAGAGACCCAGTACTTC
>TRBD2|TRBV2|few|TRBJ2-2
CAGGDRSSTGELFF
TGTGCCGGGGGGGACCGATCGAGCACCGGGGAGCTGTTTTTT
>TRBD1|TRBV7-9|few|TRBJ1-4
CASSLDYRGTTNEKLFF
TGTGCCAGCAGCTTAGACTACAGGGGCACAACTAATGAAAAACTGTTTTTT
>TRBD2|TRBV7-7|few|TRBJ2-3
CASSSTGLAGGPSGDTQYF
TGTGCTAGCAGCTCGACTGGACTAGCGGGAGGGCCGTCTGGAGATACGCAGTATTTT
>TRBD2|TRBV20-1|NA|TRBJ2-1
CSASIPRGGYNEQFF
TGCAGTGCTAGCATACCTCGGGGGGGCTACAATGAGCAGTTCTTC
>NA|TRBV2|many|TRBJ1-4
CASSRGVGANEKLFF
TGTGCCAGCAGTCGAGGGGTTGGGGCTAATGAAAAACTGTTTTTT
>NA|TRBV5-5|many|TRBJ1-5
CASSTVGVTGNQPQHF
TGTGCCAGCAGCACCGTCGGGGTTACCGGTAATCAGCCCCAGCATTTT
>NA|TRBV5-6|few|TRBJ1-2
CASSTRQRYGYTF
TGTGCCAGCAGCACCCGACAACGCTATGGCTACACCTTC
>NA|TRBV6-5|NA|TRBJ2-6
CASSHRVGANVLTF
TGTGCCAGCAGCCACAGGGTTGGGGCCAACGTCCTGACTTTC
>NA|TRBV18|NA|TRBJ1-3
CASSPPGGASGNTIYF
TGTGCCAGCTCACCGCCCGGGGGGGCTTCTGGAAACACCATATATTTT
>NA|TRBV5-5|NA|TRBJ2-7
CASSWGPAYEQYF
TGTGCCAGCAGCTGGGGCCCGGCCTACGAGCAGTACTTC
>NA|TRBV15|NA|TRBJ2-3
CATSRDWSDTQYF
TGTGCCACCAGCAGAGATTGGTCAGATACGCAGTATTTT